Presented here are 15 T cell receptor beta chains from one specimen sequenced in a study of spatial heterogeneity in lung cancer. The time point here: blood at routine non-recurrence follow-up after resection. TCRdb re-called the 5' RACE reads with MiXCR, one entry per CDR3 protein. In the table there are roughly 29,000 distinct CDR3 sequences, 5.4% of which are singletons. The starting material was PBMCs, obtained at follow-up. These receptors came from a female donor with early-stage non-small cell lung cancer.

Only a few counts were recorded for this clonotype. The rearrangement uses TRBV29-1 and TRBJ2-3; D not resolved. CDR3 length: 12 amino acids. Deletions cut 3 bases from V and 6 bases from J, with 10 bases between. Germline CDR1 and CDR2: SQVTM and ANQGSEA. The CDR3 here is CSVDGLSDTQYF. The CDR3 nucleotides read TGCAGCGTTGATGGTCTGAGTGATACGCAGTATTTT.

This clonotype was observed at least ten times. This rearrangement joins TRBV4-2 to TRBJ2-2; TRBD2 matches at 10 bases. The CDR3 is made up of 17 amino acids. V shed 4 bases, J shed 2 bases, and the junction held 7 bases outside the gene matches. From germline, CDR1 is LGHNA and CDR2 YNFKEQ. The chain's CDR3 is CASSLEVAGGNTGELFF. The CDR3 DNA reads TGTGCCAGCAGCCTAGAGGTAGCGGGGGGCAACACCGGGGAGCTGTTTTTT.

This clonotype was seen repeatedly, ten times or more. This chain uses TRBV28 with TRBJ1-6; TRBD1 matches at 9 bases. The CDR3 consists of 14 residues. CDR1 is MDHEN and CDR2 is SYDVKM in the germline V gene. V dropped 6 bases and J dropped 7; count of bases not matched to a gene: 4. CDR3 sequence reads: CASRVGTGNSPLHF. The DNA for the CDR3 is TGTGCCAGCAGGGTAGGGACAGGGAATTCACCCCTCCACTTT.

This clonotype came up many times. The chain has TRBV5-4 and TRBJ1-1; D gene uncertain. Germline V lookup: CDR1 SGHNT, CDR2 YYREEE (reference sequence). The CDR3 totals 13 residues. V lost 3 bases and J 6 bases, leaving 12 bases between the germline ends. The CDR3 bases are TGTGCCAGCAGCTGGATGGCAAGCGCTGAAGCTTTCTTT. Translating gives CASSWMASAEAFF.

For this clonotype: A clone one base away is much larger, so this may be a read error. J is TRBJ2-1 and V is TRBV6-5; 7 bases fit TRBD2. After removal of 6 bases from V and 4 bases from J, the junction contained 9 bases not matched to a gene. The CDR3 has 15 amino acids. The germline V gene encodes CDR1 MNHEY and CDR2 SVGAGI. The CDR3 is CASRPTSRDYNEQFF. The CDR3 DNA sequence: TGTGCCAGCAGACCGACTAGCCGGGATTACAATGAGCAGTTCTTC.

This clonotype was detected only a few times. This chain joins TRBV5-4 and TRBJ2-7, with 12 bases identical to TRBD2. Trimming at V came to 3 bases and at J to 5 bases, leaving 3 bases not matched to a gene. This CDR3 comprises 14 residues. CDR1 and CDR2 (germline): SGHNT, YYREEE (reference sequence). For the CDR3, the DNA is TGTGCCAGCAGCTCCGGACTAGCGGGAAACGAGCAGTACTTC. It codes for CASSSGLAGNEQYF.

This clonotype was picked up many times. The chain has TRBV20-1 and TRBJ2-7; TRBD1 might be the D (7 bases). V was cut by 4 bases and J by 5 bases, with 18 bases left in between. This CDR3 contains 14 residues. Germline lookup yields CDR1 DFQATT and CDR2 SNEGSKA (reference sequence). The CDR3 spells CSATSGGSLDEQYF. The CDR3 DNA is TGCAGTGCTACCTCAGGGGGGAGTCTAGACGAGCAGTACTTC.

This clonotype was counted many times. V gene TRBV6-2 or TRBV6-3 combines with J gene TRBJ2-7; D not certain. Germline V gene data show CDR1 as MNHEY and CDR2 as SVGEGT. The CDR3 sequence is 12 residues long. Trimming stripped 0 bases from V and 6 bases from J, with 6 bases between. The CDR3 spells CASSYSAGEQYF. Here the CDR3 DNA reads TGTGCCAGCAGTTACTCGGCCGGCGAGCAGTACTTC.

This clonotype was seen many times. The V call is TRBV4-1, the J call TRBJ2-5; D uncertain. V dropped 1 base and J dropped 1 base, with 10 bases sitting between them. There are 15 residues in the CDR3. Germline-derived CDR1 and CDR2 are MGHRA and YSYEKL. Here the CDR3 DNA reads TGCGCCAGCAGCCAAGTATCCGGCCTCCAAGAGACCCAGTACTTC. It codes for CASSQVSGLQETQYF.

The genes are TRBV6-6 and TRBJ2-3; D may be TRBD2 (6 bases). The CDR3 runs to 14 residues. V gave up 7 bases and J gave up 4 bases, with 15 bases separating them. CDR1 is MNHNY, CDR2 SVGAGI, per germline (reference sequence). The CDR3 loop reads CASIQGGRADTQYF. The DNA of the CDR3 is TGTGCCAGCATTCAGGGAGGTAGAGCAGATACGCAGTATTTT.

This clonotype was recorded many times. The V call is TRBV20-1, the J call TRBJ2-5; 9 nucleotides line up with TRBD2. In germline, CDR1 is DFQATT, CDR2 SNEGSKA (reference sequence). The CDR3 loop spans 15 amino acids. Losses at the gene ends were 6 bases for V and 1 base for J; bases not matched to a gene: 9. CDR3 region: CSARKSGRTQETQYF. The CDR3 coding sequence is TGCAGTGCGCGGAAGAGCGGGAGGACCCAAGAGACCCAGTACTTC.

This clonotype showed up many times. The chain joins TRBV5-1 to TRBJ1-1; TRBD1 matches at 10 bases. The CDR3 spans 14 residues. Germline V gives CDR1 SGHRS, CDR2 YFSETQ. V shed 7 bases and J 0 bases; nucleotides not matched to a gene: 3. DNA of the CDR3: TGCGCCAGCTCGGACAGGGGGTTGAACACTGAAGCTTTCTTT. This gives the protein CASSDRGLNTEAFF. Variable domain in full (rest from reference TRBV5-1 and TRBJ1-1): KAGVTQTPRYLIKTRGQQVTLSCSPISGHRSVSWYQQTPGQGLQFLFEYFSETQRNKGNFPGRFSGRQFSNSRSEMNVSTLELGDSALYLCASSDRGLNTEAFFGQGTRLTVV.

This clonotype was observed many times. V and J are TRBV10-3 and TRBJ2-7, with 8 bases aligning to TRBD2. The CDR3 contains 12 residues. CDR1 is ENHRY, CDR2 SYGVKD, per germline. V trimming: 3 bases; J trimming: 6 bases; junction bases outside the gene matches: 1. CDR3 sequence: CAISDREGEQYF. CDR3 sequence (DNA): TGTGCCATCAGTGACCGGGAGGGCGAGCAGTACTTC.

This clonotype is medium-sized. The V and J genes are TRBV27 and TRBJ1-2; a possible D gene is TRBD1 (5 bases). Germline V lookup: CDR1 MNHEY, CDR2 SMNVEV (reference sequence). V lost 6 bases and J lost 6, with 14 bases in between. The CDR3 loop spans 13 amino acids. CDR3: CASRGHLIDGYTF. The CDR3 DNA is TGTGCCAGCAGAGGACACCTGATCGATGGCTACACCTTC.

This clonotype came up many times. The rearrangement joins TRBV10-3 to TRBJ2-7; D unresolved. Germline values: CDR1 ENHRY, CDR2 SYGVKD. The V gene lost 6 bases and the J gene lost 2 bases, with 11 bases spanning the gap. The CDR3 totals 13 residues. The CDR3 here is CAISEVFTYEQYF. The CDR3 DNA reads as TGTGCCATCAGCGAGGTCTTTACCTACGAGCAGTACTTC.